This passage covers 18 T cell receptor beta chains from one sample sequenced in a study of post-analysis software for immune sequencing data. Study-wide points: Relative to controls, patients had a few TRBV segments at higher frequency, with TRBV5-6, TRBV5-1 and TRBV20-1 among these.

Each TCR beta cDNA library carried unique molecular identifiers. MiXCR, run by TCRdb on the PCR reads, gives a single entry per CDR3 protein. Of about 820,000 distinct CDR3 sequences listed, under 70% were seen once; the top ten hold roughly 4.4%. No antigen is known for these receptors. The specimen was blood. The receptor set was obtained from a girl aged 10-17 years with multiple sclerosis.

The V and J genes are TRBV6-6 and TRBJ2-4, with 10 bases fitting TRBD2. Judging by the DNA end, TRBJ2-7 fits better; the J call may be wrong. The germline gives CDR1 MNHNY, CDR2 SVGAGI (reference sequence). This CDR3 contains 14 residues. The CDR3 sequence: CASSLPRTSGEQYF. The CDR3 DNA is TGTGCCAGCAGTTTACCCAGGACTAGCGGCGAGCAGTACTTC.

This clonotype came up a few times. The rearrangement uses TRBV12-5 and TRBJ2-6; 11 bases are shared with TRBD1. Per germline, CDR1 LGHNT and CDR2 FRNRAP. This CDR3 spans 20 amino acids. Trimming cost V 6 bases and J 4 bases; bases outside gene matches: 17. This chain's CDR3 is CASGDPGQGVPSSGANVLTF. The CDR3 DNA follows: TGTGCTAGTGGAGACCCGGGACAGGGGGTTCCAAGTTCCGGGGCCAACGTCCTGACTTTC.

The V and J genes are TRBV20-1 and TRBJ2-1; D is unclear. Gene TRBJ2-7 matches the end of the DNA better, so the J call may be wrong. From germline, CDR1 is DFQATT and CDR2 SNEGSKA (reference sequence). CDR3 size: 15 residues. Here the CDR3 reads CSAKDRFNAYNEQYF. The CDR3 region has the DNA TGCAGTGCAAAGGATCGGTTTAATGCCTACAATGAGCAGTACTTC.

A note on this clonotype: The junction and the germline gene differ at one end; a read error may be behind it. The CDR3 DNA follows: TGCACCAGCAGCTTCCTAGGCGGGGGCCCGGCCTACAATGAGCAGTTCTTC. This translates into CTSSFLGGGPAYNEQFF. The chain has TRBV5-1 and TRBJ2-1, with D maybe TRBD2 (7 bases). The V gene's germline CDR1 is SGHRS and CDR2 YFSETQ. The CDR3 extends over 17 amino acids. The whole variable domain, filled in from reference TRBV5-1 and TRBJ2-1, reads KAGVTQTPRYLIKTRGQQVTLSCSPISGHRSVSWYQQTPGQGLQFLFEYFSETQRNKGNFPGRFSGRQFSNSRSEMNVSTLELGDSALYLCTSSFLGGGPAYNEQFFGPGTRLTVL.

This chain uses TRBV20-1 with TRBJ2-5; TRBD1 aligns across 10 bases. V lost 2 bases to trimming and J lost 5 bases; unmatched junction nucleotides: 8. CDR1 and CDR2 (germline): DFQATT, SNEGSKA (reference sequence). The CDR3 length is 15 residues. The CDR3 spells CSARPLTGGWETQYF. The DNA of the CDR3 is TGCAGTGCTAGACCCCTGACAGGGGGCTGGGAGACCCAGTACTTC.

A few counts support this clonotype. J is TRBJ2-1 and V is TRBV7-9, with 8 bases fitting TRBD2. Per germline, CDR1 SEHNR and CDR2 FQNEAQ (reference sequence). CDR3 length: 15 amino acids. J gave up 5 bases and V 5 bases, and 8 bases lay outside the gene matches. The CDR3 DNA reads as TGTGCCAGCAGCCCCCGGGGACTAGAGGACAATGAGCAGTTCTTC. It yields the protein CASSPRGLEDNEQFF.

This clonotype has more than one count but fewer than ten. The V and J genes are TRBV20-1 and TRBJ2-4; 14 bases are a match to TRBD2. The end of the DNA is better explained by TRBJ2-5, so the J call may be wrong. Germline assignment: CDR1 DFQATT and CDR2 SNEGSKA (reference sequence). The CDR3 length is 16 residues. CDR3 DNA: TGCAGTGCTTACAAACGGACTAGCGGGAGGCAAGAGACCCAGTACTTC. Translation gives CSAYKRTSGRQETQYF.

The chain recombines TRBV5-1 with TRBJ2-3; D is ambiguous. V was shortened by 1 base and J by 2 bases, with 14 bases between the two germline ends. CDR1 is SGHRS, CDR2 YFSETQ, per germline. The CDR3 sequence is 16 residues long. The CDR3 loop reads CASSLSRATYTDTQYF. CDR3 nucleotides: TGCGCCAGCAGCTTGAGCAGAGCAACCTACACAGATACGCAGTATTTT. Together with reference TRBV5-1 and TRBJ2-3, the CDR3 gives the full variable domain: KAGVTQTPRYLIKTRGQQVTLSCSPISGHRSVSWYQQTPGQGLQFLFEYFSETQRNKGNFPGRFSGRQFSNSRSEMNVSTLELGDSALYLCASSLSRATYTDTQYFGPGTRLTVL.

The J gene is TRBJ2-1, the V gene TRBV14; D ambiguous. Germline assignment: CDR1 SGHDN and CDR2 FVKESK. The V end was cut by 0 bases, the J end by 7 bases, with 13 bases between. This CDR3 is built from 15 residues. The CDR3 DNA reads as TGTGCCAGCAGCCAAGAGCTAGTAAAAGGGAATGAGCAGTTCTTC. Translating it yields CASSQELVKGNEQFF.

V usage is TRBV20-1 and J usage is TRBJ2-3; TRBD2 agrees at 10 bases. V was clipped by 3 bases and J by 0 bases; unmatched bases: 3. CDR3 length: 15 residues. The germline V gene encodes CDR1 DFQATT and CDR2 SNEGSKA (reference sequence). The CDR3, as DNA: TGCAGTGCTAGCCTACTAGCGGGGAGCACAGATACGCAGTATTTT. Protein product: CSASLLAGSTDTQYF.

The chain joins TRBV27 to TRBJ2-7; TRBD1 agrees at 8 bases. The better agreement between TRBJ2-5 and the DNA end casts doubt on the J call. Per the germline V gene, CDR1 is MNHEY and CDR2 is SMNVEV (reference sequence). The CDR3 contains 18 residues. Here the CDR3 reads CASSPLSLISGGEETQYF. CDR3 bases: TGTGCCAGCAGTCCACTCTCCCTCATCTCAGGGGGCGAAGAGACCCAGTACTTC.

This clonotype was detected only a few times. The rearrangement links TRBV20-1 to TRBJ2-3; 8 bases are a match to TRBD2. Germline lookup yields CDR1 DFQATT and CDR2 SNEGSKA (reference sequence). V trimming: 0 bases; J trimming: 5 bases; junction bases outside the gene matches: 7. CDR3 size: 15 residues. The CDR3, as DNA: TGCAGTGCTAGAGACCCCAGCGGGAGTCGAGATACGCAGTATTTT. Its protein is CSARDPSGSRDTQYF.

This clonotype has more than one count but fewer than ten. This chain joins TRBV12-5 and TRBJ2-7; 7 positions agree with TRBD2. Unmatched junction bases numbered 14, after V lost 6 bases and J lost 3 bases. The CDR3 consists of 16 residues. Germline loops: CDR1 LGHNT, CDR2 FRNRAP. The CDR3 protein is CASGREGTRANYEQYF. Written as DNA, the CDR3 is TGTGCTAGTGGAAGGGAGGGAACAAGGGCAAACTACGAGCAGTACTTC. The whole variable domain, remainder taken from reference TRBV12-5 and TRBJ2-7, is DARVTQTPRHKVTEMGQEVTMRCQPILGHNTVFWYRQTMMQGLELLAYFRNRAPLDDSGMPKDRFSAEMPDATLATLKIQPSEPRDSAVYFCASGREGTRANYEQYFGPGTRLTVT.

The gene calls are TRBV12-5 and TRBJ2-1; 9 nucleotides agree with TRBD1. The V gene end was trimmed by 1 base and the J gene end by 9 bases; junction bases not matched to a gene: 1. The germline V gene encodes CDR1 LGHNT and CDR2 FRNRAP. The CDR3 has 13 amino acids. CDR3: CASGLGTGAEQFF. CDR3 sequence (DNA): TGTGCTAGTGGTTTGGGGACAGGGGCTGAGCAGTTCTTC.

This clonotype was recorded a few times. V usage is TRBV6-2 or TRBV6-3 and J usage is TRBJ1-1; D gene unclear. V lost 1 base to trimming and J lost 0 bases, with 3 bases between them. Germline CDR1 reads MNHEY; CDR2 reads SVGEGT. The CDR3 is made up of 13 amino acids. DNA for the CDR3: TGTGCCAGCAGTTACTTCGTGAACACTGAAGCTTTCTTT. Its protein product is CASSYFVNTEAFF.

The CDR3 sequence: CASSLQVYQPQHF. DNA for the CDR3: TGTGCCAGCAGCCTACAGGTTTATCAGCCCCAGCATTTT. This chain uses TRBV12-3 or TRBV12-4 with TRBJ1-5; D is perhaps TRBD1 (5 bases). The CDR3 extends over 13 amino acids. The V and J ends lost 6 bases and 5 bases respectively, with 11 bases between them.

Comments on this clonotype: A junction boundary mismatches the germline segment, possibly from a read error. J is TRBJ2-5 and V is TRBV5-1, with 10 bases that match TRBD1. The CDR3 is 15 amino acids. Germline V gives CDR1 SGHRS, CDR2 YFSETQ. CDR3 sequence reads: CASSRQGAGEETQHF. The CDR3 region has the DNA TGCGCCAGCAGCAGACAGGGGGCAGGGGAAGAGACCCAGCACTTC.

J is TRBJ1-4 and V is TRBV15; D unresolved. CDR3 size: 14 residues. Germline CDR1 LNHNV, CDR2 YYDKDF (reference sequence). V lost 5 bases, J lost 8 bases, and 15 bases lay in between. The CDR3 loop reads CATSRQLLAEKLFF. The CDR3 DNA reads as TGTGCCACCAGCCGACAACTCCTTGCGGAAAAACTGTTTTTT.